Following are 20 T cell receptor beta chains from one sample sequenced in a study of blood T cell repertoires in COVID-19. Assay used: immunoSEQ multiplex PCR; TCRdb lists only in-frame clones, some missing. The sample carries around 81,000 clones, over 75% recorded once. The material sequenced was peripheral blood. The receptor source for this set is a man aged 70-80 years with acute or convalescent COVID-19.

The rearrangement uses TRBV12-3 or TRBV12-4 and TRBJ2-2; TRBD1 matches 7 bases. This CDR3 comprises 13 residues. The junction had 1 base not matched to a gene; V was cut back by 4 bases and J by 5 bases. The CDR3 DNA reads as TGTGCCAGCAGTTCACAGGGGACCGGGGAGCTGTTTTTT. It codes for CASSSQGTGELFF.

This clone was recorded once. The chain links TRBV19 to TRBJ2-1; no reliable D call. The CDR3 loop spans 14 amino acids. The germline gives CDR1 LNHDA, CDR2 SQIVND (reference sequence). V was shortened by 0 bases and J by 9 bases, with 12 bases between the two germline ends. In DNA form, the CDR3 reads TGTGCCAGTAGTATAGATCGAAGACGAGGTGAGCAGTTCTTC. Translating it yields CASSIDRRRGEQFF.

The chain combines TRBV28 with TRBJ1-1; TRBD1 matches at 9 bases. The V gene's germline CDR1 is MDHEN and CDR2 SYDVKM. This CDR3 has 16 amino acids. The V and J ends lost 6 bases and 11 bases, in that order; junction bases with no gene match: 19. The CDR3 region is CASRPPGQGGLLRAFF. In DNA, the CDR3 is TGTGCCAGCAGACCTCCGGGACAGGGTGGGCTGCTACGTGCTTTCTTT. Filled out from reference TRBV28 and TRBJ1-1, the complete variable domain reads DVKVTQSSRYLVKRTGEKVFLECVQDMDHENMFWYRQDPGLGLRLIYFSYDVKMKEKGDIPEGYSVSREKKERFSLILESASTNQTSMYLCASRPPGQGGLLRAFFGQGTRLTVV.

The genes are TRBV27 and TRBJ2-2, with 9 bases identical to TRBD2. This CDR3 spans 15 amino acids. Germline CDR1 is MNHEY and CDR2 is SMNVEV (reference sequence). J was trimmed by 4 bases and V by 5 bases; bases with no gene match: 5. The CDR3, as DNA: TGTGCCAGCAGTGGGCTAGCGGGACTCACCGGGGAGCTGTTTTTT. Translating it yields CASSGLAGLTGELFF.

In nucleotides, the CDR3 is TGTGCCAGCAGTCTAGGGGGGAGGGCCAGGGATGAGCAGTTCTTC. Protein: CASSLGGRARDEQFF. This sequence joins TRBV27 and TRBJ2-1; weak D call: TRBD2 (7 bases). CDR3 length equals 15 residues. From germline, CDR1 is MNHEY and CDR2 SMNVEV (reference sequence). V was pared by 5 bases and J by 8 bases, with 19 bases between.

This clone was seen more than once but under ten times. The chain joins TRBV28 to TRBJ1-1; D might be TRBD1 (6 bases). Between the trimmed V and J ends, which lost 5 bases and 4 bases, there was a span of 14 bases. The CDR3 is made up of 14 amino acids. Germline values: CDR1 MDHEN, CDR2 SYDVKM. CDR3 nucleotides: TGTGCCAGCAGTCTCCCACAGGGAAGCACTGAAGCTTTCTTT. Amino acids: CASSLPQGSTEAFF.

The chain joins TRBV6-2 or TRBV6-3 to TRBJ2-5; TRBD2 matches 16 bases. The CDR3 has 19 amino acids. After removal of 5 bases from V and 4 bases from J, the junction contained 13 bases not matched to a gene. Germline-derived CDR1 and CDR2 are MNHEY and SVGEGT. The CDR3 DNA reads TGTGCCAGCAGTAAAACTCCGGGACTAGCGGGGGGGCCTCGAGAGACCCAGTACTTC. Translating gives CASSKTPGLAGGPRETQYF.

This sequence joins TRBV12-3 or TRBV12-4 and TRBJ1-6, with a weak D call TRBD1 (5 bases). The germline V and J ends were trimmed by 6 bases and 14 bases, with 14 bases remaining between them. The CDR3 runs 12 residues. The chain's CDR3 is CASRTDRSSLHF. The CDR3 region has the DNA TGTGCCAGCAGGACTGACAGAAGTTCCCTCCACTTT.

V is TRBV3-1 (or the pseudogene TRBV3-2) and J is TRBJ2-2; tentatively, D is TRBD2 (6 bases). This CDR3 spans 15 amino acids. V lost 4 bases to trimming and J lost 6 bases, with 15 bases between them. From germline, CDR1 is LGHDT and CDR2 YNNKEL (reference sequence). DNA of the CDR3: TGTGCCAGCAGCCTCTATTCGGGACTCCCCGGGGAGCTGTTTTTT. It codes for CASSLYSGLPGELFF.

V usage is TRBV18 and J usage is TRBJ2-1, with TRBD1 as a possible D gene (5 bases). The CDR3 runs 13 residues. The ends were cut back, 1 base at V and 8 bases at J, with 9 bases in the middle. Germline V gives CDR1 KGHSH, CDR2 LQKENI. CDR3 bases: TGTGCCAGCTCACCACTAAGGGGATATGAGCAGTTCTTC. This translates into CASSPLRGYEQFF.

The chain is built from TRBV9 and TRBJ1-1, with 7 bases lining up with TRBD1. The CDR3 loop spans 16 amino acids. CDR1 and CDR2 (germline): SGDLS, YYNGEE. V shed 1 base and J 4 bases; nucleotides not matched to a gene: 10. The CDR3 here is CASSVNPGGVGTEAFF. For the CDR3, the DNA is TGTGCCAGCAGCGTAAACCCAGGGGGAGTAGGCACTGAAGCTTTCTTT.

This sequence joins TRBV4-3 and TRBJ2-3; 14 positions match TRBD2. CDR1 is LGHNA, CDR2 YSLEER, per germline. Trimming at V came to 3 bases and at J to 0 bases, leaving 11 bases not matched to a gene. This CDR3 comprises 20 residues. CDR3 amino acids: CASSQDLRTSGRTSTDTQYF. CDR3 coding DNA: TGCGCCAGCAGCCAGGACCTTAGGACTAGCGGGAGGACTAGCACAGATACGCAGTATTTT.

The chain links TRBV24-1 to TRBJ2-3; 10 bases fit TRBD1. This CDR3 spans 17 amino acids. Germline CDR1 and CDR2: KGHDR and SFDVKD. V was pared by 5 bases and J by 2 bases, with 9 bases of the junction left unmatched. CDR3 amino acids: CATSALTGQGSTDTQYF. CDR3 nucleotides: TGTGCCACCAGTGCCTTAACGGGACAGGGGTCCACAGATACGCAGTATTTT.

The CDR3 nucleotides read TGTGCCAGCAGTTCACTGACAGGGGGCCTAGAAGCTTTCTTT. Translation: CASSSLTGGLEAFF. V usage is TRBV25-1 and J usage is TRBJ1-1; 10 bases are shared with TRBD1. Germline-derived CDR1 and CDR2 are MGHDK and SYGVNS. Trimming at V came to 5 bases and at J to 8 bases, leaving 8 bases not matched to a gene. CDR3 length: 14 residues.

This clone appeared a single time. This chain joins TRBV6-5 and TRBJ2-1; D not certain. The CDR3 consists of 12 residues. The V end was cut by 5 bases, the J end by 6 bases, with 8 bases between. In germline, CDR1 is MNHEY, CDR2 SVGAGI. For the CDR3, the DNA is TGTGCCAGCAGTAATACGGGCAATGAGCAGTTCTTC. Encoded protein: CASSNTGNEQFF.

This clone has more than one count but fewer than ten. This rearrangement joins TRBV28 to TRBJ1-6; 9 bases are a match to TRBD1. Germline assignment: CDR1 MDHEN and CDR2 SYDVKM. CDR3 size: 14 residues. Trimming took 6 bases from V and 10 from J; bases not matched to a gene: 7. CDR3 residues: CASRIQGARSPLHF. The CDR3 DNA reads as TGTGCCAGCAGAATACAGGGGGCGCGATCACCCCTCCACTTT.

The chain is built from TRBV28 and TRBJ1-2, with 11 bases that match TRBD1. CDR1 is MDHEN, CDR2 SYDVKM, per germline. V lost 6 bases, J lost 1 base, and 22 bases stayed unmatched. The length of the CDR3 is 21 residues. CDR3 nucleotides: TGTGCCAGCAGCTTACAATGGACAGGGGGCACCTACGGCCGGATTAACTATGGCTACACCTTC. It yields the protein CASSLQWTGGTYGRINYGYTF.

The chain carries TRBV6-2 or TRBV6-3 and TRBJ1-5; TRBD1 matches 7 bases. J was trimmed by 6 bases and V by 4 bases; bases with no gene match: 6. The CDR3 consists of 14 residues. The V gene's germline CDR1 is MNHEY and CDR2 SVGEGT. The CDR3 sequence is CASSFDREIQPQHF. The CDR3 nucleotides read TGTGCCAGCAGTTTCGACAGGGAGATTCAGCCCCAGCATTTT.

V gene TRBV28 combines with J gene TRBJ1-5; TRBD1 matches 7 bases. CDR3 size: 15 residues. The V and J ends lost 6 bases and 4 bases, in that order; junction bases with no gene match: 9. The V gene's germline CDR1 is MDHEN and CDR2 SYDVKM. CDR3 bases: TGTGCCAGCAGCGGGGACAGCTTCTTGAATCAGCCCCAGCATTTT. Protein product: CASSGDSFLNQPQHF.

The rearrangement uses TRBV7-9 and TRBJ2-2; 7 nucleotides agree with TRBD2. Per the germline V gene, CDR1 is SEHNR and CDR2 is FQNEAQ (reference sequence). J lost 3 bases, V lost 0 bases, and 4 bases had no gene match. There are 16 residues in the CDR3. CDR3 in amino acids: CASSLAQTSDTGELFF. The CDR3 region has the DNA TGTGCCAGCAGCTTAGCCCAAACTAGCGACACCGGGGAGCTGTTTTTT.